A selection of T cell receptor beta chains follows, all from one sample in a study of blood T cell repertoires in COVID-19. Only in-frame clones appear in the TCRdb table, and some are missing; sequencing was by immunoSEQ multiplex PCR. The table records about 260,000 clones, more than 80% of them present only once. Sequenced input: PBMCs or T cells enriched from blood (not recorded which). The receptors were gathered from a woman aged 30 to 39 with acute COVID-19. Each CDR3 is given with its conserved first and last residue. A D gene is named only where the DNA matches it firmly. Clone sizes are given selectively: once, few, many, or a class where the clone is expanded.

.,TRBD2,TRBV7-2,TRBJ2-3,CASSPGTSGSGVSDTQYF,TGTGCCAGCAGCCCCGGGACTAGCGGGAGTGGGGTCTCAGATACGCAGTATTTT
.,TRBD1,TRBV5-4,TRBJ2-2,CASSLDVGQAVFGELFF,TGTGCCAGCAGCTTGGACGTAGGACAGGCGGTTTTCGGGGAGCTGTTTTTT
.,.,TRBV28,TRBJ2-7,CASTQPGVSSYEQYF,TGTGCCAGCACCCAACCGGGGGTAAGCTCCTACGAGCAGTACTTC
.,TRBD2,TRBV19,TRBJ2-6,CASSPSGSLQAGANVLTF,TGTGCCAGTAGTCCTAGCGGGAGCCTCCAGGCTGGGGCCAACGTCCTGACTTTC
.,.,TRBV28,TRBJ2-2,CASSPLTVNTGELFF,TGTGCCAGCAGTCCCTTGACTGTGAACACCGGGGAGCTGTTTTTT
.,.,TRBV11-2,TRBJ2-7,CASSQDWVSYDEQYF,TGTGCCAGCAGCCAAGACTGGGTATCCTATGACGAGCAGTACTTC
.,.,TRBV15,TRBJ2-7,CATSSPRGGKAYEQYF,TGTGCCACCAGCAGCCCACGAGGGGGAAAGGCCTACGAGCAGTACTTC
.,TRBD1,TRBV28,TRBJ2-1,CASNPGQGINEQFF,TGTGCCAGCAACCCGGGACAGGGAATCAATGAGCAGTTCTTC
.,TRBD1,TRBV5-1,TRBJ2-5,CASSPANRGQETQYF,TGCGCCAGCAGCCCAGCGAACAGGGGGCAAGAGACCCAGTACTTC
.,TRBD2,TRBV11-2,TRBJ2-1,CASRRLAGINEQFF,TGTGCCAGCAGGAGACTAGCGGGTATCAATGAGCAGTTCTTC
.,.,TRBV6-5,TRBJ2-7,CASSRKGAGEGEQYF,TGTGCCAGCAGCCGTAAAGGGGCAGGGGAGGGCGAGCAGTACTTC
.,.,TRBV4-1,TRBJ2-1,CASSQESFRVNEQFF,TGCGCCAGCAGCCAAGAATCGTTTCGAGTAAATGAGCAGTTCTTC
.,.,TRBV9,TRBJ1-2,CASRKRGDNYGYTF,TGTGCCAGCCGAAAAAGGGGCGACAACTATGGCTACACCTTC
many,TRBD1,TRBV2,TRBJ1-5,CASNQDRANQPQHF,TGTGCCAGCAACCAGGACAGGGCCAATCAGCCCCAGCATTTT
few,.,TRBV10-3,TRBJ2-3,CAISESEETDTQYF,TGTGCCATCAGTGAGTCGGAGGAAACAGATACGCAGTATTTT
few,TRBD2,TRBV9,TRBJ2-7,CARTSSGRLMIYEQYF,TGTGCCAGAACGTCTAGCGGGAGGTTAATGATCTACGAGCAGTACTTC
.,TRBD2,TRBV11-2,TRBJ2-1,CASSLEGSVAGGPSDEQFF,TGTGCCAGCAGCTTAGAAGGGTCGGTAGCGGGAGGGCCTAGCGATGAGCAGTTCTTC
.,TRBD2,TRBV28,TRBJ2-1,CASSLLAGVANEQFF,TGTGCCAGCAGTTTATTAGCGGGAGTCGCGAATGAGCAGTTCTTC
.,.,TRBV7-9,TRBJ1-6,CASSLAGGNSPLHF,TGTGCCAGCAGCTTAGCCGGGGGTAATTCACCCCTCCACTTT
.,.,TRBV3-1/TRBV3-2,TRBJ2-7,CASSQAVDSYEQYF,TGTGCCAGCAGCCAAGCGGTAGACTCCTACGAGCAGTACTTC
.,.,TRBV29-1,TRBJ2-2,CSGVTANTGELFF,TGCAGCGGGGTGACAGCCAACACCGGGGAGCTGTTTTTT
.,TRBD2,TRBV28,TRBJ2-7,CASSLLGGGDSGLGEQYF,TGTGCCAGCAGTTTATTGGGGGGAGGGGACTCTGGGCTAGGGGAGCAGTACTTC
.,TRBD2,TRBV6-5,TRBJ2-3,CASSFSGTSTDTQYF,TGTGCCAGCAGTTTTAGCGGGACTAGCACAGATACGCAGTATTTT
.,TRBD1,TRBV2,TRBJ2-2,CASSETLQTGWNAGELFF,TGTGCCAGCAGTGAAACCTTACAGACAGGGTGGAACGCCGGGGAGCTGTTTTTT
.,TRBD2,TRBV6-6,TRBJ2-3,CASSLGLAEDTQYF,TGTGCCAGCAGCTTGGGACTAGCTGAGGATACGCAGTATTTT
.,.,TRBV9,TRBJ2-1,CASSVDSSYNEQFF,TGTGCCAGCAGCGTAGACAGCTCCTACAATGAGCAGTTCTTC